This T cell receptor beta chain stems from a study of PD-1 and CTLA-4 blockade in melanoma. The germline CDR1 and CDR2 sequences are LNHDA and SQIVND (reference sequence). There are 13 residues in the CDR3. Germline trimming cut 3 bases from V and 2 bases from J; bases unmatched to any gene: 1. This clone was observed a handful of times. Clones were read by immunoSEQ multiplex PCR, and TCRdb kept only the in-frame ones, dropping some. This table has under 20,000 clones, around 70% appearing once. The rearrangement links TRBV19 to TRBJ2-7, with 7 positions matching TRBD2. The source was CD8+ T cells from peripheral blood, collected from a patient given anti-PD-1 treatment. This TCR derives from a human donor with melanoma. CDR3 residues: CASSIGLAYEQYF. The CDR3 DNA sequence: TGTGCCAGTAGTATCGGACTAGCCTACGAGCAGTACTTC.